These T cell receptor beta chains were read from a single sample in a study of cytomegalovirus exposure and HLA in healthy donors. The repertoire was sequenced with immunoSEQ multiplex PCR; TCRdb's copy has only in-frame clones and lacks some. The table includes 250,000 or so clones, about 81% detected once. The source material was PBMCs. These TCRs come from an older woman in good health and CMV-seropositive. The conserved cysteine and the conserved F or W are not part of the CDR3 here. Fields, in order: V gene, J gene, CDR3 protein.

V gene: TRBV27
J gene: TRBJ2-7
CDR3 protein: ASIGAYEQY

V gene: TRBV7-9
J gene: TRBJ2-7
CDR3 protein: ASSLVPELGGEQY

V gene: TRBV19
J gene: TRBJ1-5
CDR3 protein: ASSIPGTLSQPQH

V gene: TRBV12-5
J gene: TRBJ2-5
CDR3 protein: ASGSGTSGQLETQY

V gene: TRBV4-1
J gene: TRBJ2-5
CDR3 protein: ASSTGLHQETQY

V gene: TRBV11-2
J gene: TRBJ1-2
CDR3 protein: ASSLAAGALGYT

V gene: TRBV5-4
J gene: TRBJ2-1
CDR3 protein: ASSRSGSFSYNEQF

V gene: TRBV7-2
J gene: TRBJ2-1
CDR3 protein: ASSSRTSGSNEQF

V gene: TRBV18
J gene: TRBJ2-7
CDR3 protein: ASSPWGLGYEQY

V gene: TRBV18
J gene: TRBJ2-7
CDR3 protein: ASSPKNGYEQY

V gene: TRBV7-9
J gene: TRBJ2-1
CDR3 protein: SSSLFTGGDYNEQF

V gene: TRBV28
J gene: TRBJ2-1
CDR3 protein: ASSSLWTGEYYNEQF

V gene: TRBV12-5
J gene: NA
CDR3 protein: ASGLTYEQY

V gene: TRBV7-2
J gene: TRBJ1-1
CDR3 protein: ASSPGQGVKSTEAF

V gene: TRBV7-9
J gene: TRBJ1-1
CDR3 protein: SSSPNTGGRDTEAF

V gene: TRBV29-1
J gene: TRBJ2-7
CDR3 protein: SVGTGWNEQY

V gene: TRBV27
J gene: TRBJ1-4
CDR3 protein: ASPCLGEKLF

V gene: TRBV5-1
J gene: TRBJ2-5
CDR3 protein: ASSFGTGAETQY

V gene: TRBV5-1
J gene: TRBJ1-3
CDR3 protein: ASSLEGTYSGNTIY

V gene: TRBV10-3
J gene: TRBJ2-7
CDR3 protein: AISEYGNEQY

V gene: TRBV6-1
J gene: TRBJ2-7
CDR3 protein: ASSLRFATYEQY

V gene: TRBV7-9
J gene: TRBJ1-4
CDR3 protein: ASSFFATNEKLF

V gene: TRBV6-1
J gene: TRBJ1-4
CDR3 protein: ASSAFLRATNEKLF

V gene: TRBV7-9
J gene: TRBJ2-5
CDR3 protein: ASSFYGLAEEETQY

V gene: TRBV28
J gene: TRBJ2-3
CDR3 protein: ASLRRGTSGRASYFTDTQY

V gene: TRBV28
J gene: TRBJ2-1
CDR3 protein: ASSSAESSYNEQF

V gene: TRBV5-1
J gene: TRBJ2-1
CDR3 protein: ASLLSGSSYNEQF

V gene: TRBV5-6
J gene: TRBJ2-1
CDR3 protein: ASSATTSGIYNEQF

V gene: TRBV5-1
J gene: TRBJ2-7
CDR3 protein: ASSWRGTSGSYEQY

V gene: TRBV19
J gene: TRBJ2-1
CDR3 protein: ASGSSTGGSSYNEQF

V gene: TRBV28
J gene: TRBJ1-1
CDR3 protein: ASVPGVGVTRNTEAF

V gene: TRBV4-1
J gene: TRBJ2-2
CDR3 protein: ASSQESGVTGELF

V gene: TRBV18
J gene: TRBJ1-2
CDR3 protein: ASSSGTGSGYT

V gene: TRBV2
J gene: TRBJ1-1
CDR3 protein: ASSLFRDTEAF

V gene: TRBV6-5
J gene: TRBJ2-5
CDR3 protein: ASSLGGTRGETQY

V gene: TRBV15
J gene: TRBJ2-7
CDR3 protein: ATSTSRGTAYEQY

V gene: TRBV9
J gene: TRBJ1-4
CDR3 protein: ASSPGTASTNEKLF

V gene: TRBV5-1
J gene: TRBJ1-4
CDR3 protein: ASSSQGGNEKLF

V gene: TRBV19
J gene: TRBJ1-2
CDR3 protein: ASRSRGSGYT

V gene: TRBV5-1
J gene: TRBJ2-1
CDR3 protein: ASSSGTSGTDEQF

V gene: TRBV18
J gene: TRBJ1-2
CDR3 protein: ASSPDSAYGYT

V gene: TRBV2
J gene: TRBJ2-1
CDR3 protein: ASSVLNEQF

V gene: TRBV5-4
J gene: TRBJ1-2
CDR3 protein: ASSLEGSSNYGYT

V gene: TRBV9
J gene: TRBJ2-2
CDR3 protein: ASSVVNGELF

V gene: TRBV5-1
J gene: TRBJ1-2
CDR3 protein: ASRRQGAHYGYT

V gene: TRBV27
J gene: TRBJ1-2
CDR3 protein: ASSLRGSSYGYT

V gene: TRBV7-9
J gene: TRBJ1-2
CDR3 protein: ASSPEGGHGYT

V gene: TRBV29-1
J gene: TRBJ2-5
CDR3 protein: SVDDRSMETQY

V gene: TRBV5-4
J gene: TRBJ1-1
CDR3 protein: ASRRTTGTTEAF

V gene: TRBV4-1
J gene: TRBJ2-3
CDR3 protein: ASSQPLREAGHTQY

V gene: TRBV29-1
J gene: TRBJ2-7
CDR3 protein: SVLPPGREQY

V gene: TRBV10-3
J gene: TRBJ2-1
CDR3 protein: AISGTSYNEQF

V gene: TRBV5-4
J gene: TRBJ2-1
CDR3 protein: ASSTATSGSYNEQF